The 4 T cell receptor beta chains listed next were all sequenced from one sample in a study of coeliac disease. Libraries were prepared by immunoSEQ multiplex PCR; TCRdb keeps only in-frame clonotypes and omits some of them. The sample lists 3,500 to 5,000 clones, around two thirds occurring once. Regarding the study as a whole: Lower clonality than controls marked TRB and TRG repertoires from active celiac intraepithelial and lamina propria samples.

No antigen has been assigned to these receptors. Sequencing was carried out using intraepithelial lymphocytes from the gut. The receptors here all came from a woman aged 18-29 years with active celiac disease.

This clone is termed medium-sized. V and J are TRBV27 and TRBJ2-7; TRBD1 matches at 9 bases. The junction had 9 bases not matched to a gene; V was cut back by 5 bases and J by 7 bases. Per the germline V gene, CDR1 is MNHEY and CDR2 is SMNVEV (reference sequence). CDR3 length: 14 amino acids. CDR3 sequence reads: CASSTDRGFGEQYF. CDR3 DNA: TGTGCCAGCAGTACCGACAGGGGGTTCGGGGAGCAGTACTTC.

The genes are TRBV5-4 and TRBJ2-2, with D tentatively TRBD1 (7 bases). The CDR3 has 17 amino acids. V was cut by 2 bases and J by 1 base, with 15 bases left in between. CDR1 and CDR2 (germline): SGHNT, YYREEE (reference sequence). CDR3 in amino acids: CASSFPGGSGNTGELFF. Written as DNA, the CDR3 is TGTGCCAGCAGCTTCCCAGGGGGGAGTGGGAACACCGGGGAGCTGTTTTTT.

The chain uses TRBV5-1 and TRBJ2-4; D might be TRBD1 (5 bases). Germline assignment: CDR1 SGHRS and CDR2 YFSETQ. With 0 bases removed from V and 2 bases from J, the gap between germline ends came to 9 bases. CDR3 size: 15 residues. The CDR3 loop is CASSLESGTKNIQYF. For the CDR3, the DNA is TGCGCCAGCAGCTTGGAGTCAGGGACCAAAAACATTCAGTACTTC.

In its sample, this clone ranks as large. The gene calls are TRBV10-3 and TRBJ2-3; 8 bases align to TRBD2. CDR3 length equals 16 residues. Germline V lookup: CDR1 ENHRY, CDR2 SYGVKD. With 5 bases clipped from V and 4 bases from J, the junction kept 11 bases outside the gene matches. This chain's CDR3 is CAISPKSGGNADTQYF. As DNA, the CDR3 is TGTGCCATCAGTCCTAAGAGCGGGGGTAACGCAGATACGCAGTATTTT.